This is a list of T cell receptor beta chains from one sample in a study of radiotherapy plus CTLA-4 blockade in lung cancer. The assay was immunoSEQ multiplex PCR, and TCRdb's table has in-frame clones only and misses some. The sample has roughly 48,000 clones, 76% seen once; the top ten hold more than 6.5%. The sequences come from peripheral blood, collected from a patient treated with radiotherapy plus ipilimumab. The receptor set was obtained from a human donor with non-small cell lung cancer who had stable disease on radiotherapy plus ipilimumab. Each CDR3 is given with its conserved first and last residue. D genes are given only for firm matches. Clone size is given for some rows only: seen once, a few or many times, or a class if the clone is expanded.

j_call: TRBJ2-1; v_call: TRBV7-9; clone_size: .; d_call: .; cdr3_nt: TGTGCCAGCAGCTTATTGGGGGTCCTGGATCCCTACAATGAGCAGTTCTTC; cdr3_aa: CASSLLGVLDPYNEQFF
j_call: TRBJ1-2; v_call: TRBV4-3; clone_size: few; d_call: .; cdr3_nt: TGCGCCAGCAGCCAAGATTCGCGGCCAGGGGCGAGGACTAACTATGGCTACACCTTC; cdr3_aa: CASSQDSRPGARTNYGYTF
j_call: TRBJ2-2; v_call: TRBV6-1; clone_size: .; d_call: .; cdr3_nt: TGTGCCAGCAGGGCCAGCTGGGGCACCGGGGAGCTGTTTTTT; cdr3_aa: CASRASWGTGELFF
j_call: TRBJ1-2; v_call: TRBV30; clone_size: .; d_call: TRBD1; cdr3_nt: TGTGCCTGGATTACCTCCGAGGGGGCAAATGGCTACACCTTC; cdr3_aa: CAWITSEGANGYTF
j_call: TRBJ1-4; v_call: TRBV14; clone_size: .; d_call: .; cdr3_nt: TGTGCCAGCAGCCAAACCTTTGCAAAGGGTGAAAAACTGTTTTTT; cdr3_aa: CASSQTFAKGEKLFF
j_call: TRBJ2-5; v_call: TRBV7-2; clone_size: .; d_call: .; cdr3_nt: TGTGCCAGCAGCTTTCGGGGGAGGCAAGAGACCCAGTACTTC; cdr3_aa: CASSFRGRQETQYF
j_call: TRBJ1-3; v_call: TRBV7-6; clone_size: once; d_call: .; cdr3_nt: TGTGCCAGCAGCTTGAACGACCGGACGGGGGGAAACACCATATATTTT; cdr3_aa: CASSLNDRTGGNTIYF
j_call: TRBJ1-5; v_call: TRBV19; clone_size: few; d_call: .; cdr3_nt: TGTGCCAGTAGTATAGACAGAGCCCTCAGGCCCCAGCATTTT; cdr3_aa: CASSIDRALRPQHF
j_call: TRBJ1-2; v_call: TRBV5-8; clone_size: .; d_call: .; cdr3_nt: TGTGCCAGCACACCCCCCGGGGCACTCAACTATGGCTACACCTTC; cdr3_aa: CASTPPGALNYGYTF
j_call: TRBJ2-1; v_call: TRBV27; clone_size: few; d_call: .; cdr3_nt: TGTGCCAGCACCCCCTTTTCGGCAGAGGGTGAGCAGTTCTTC; cdr3_aa: CASTPFSAEGEQFF
j_call: TRBJ1-1; v_call: TRBV4-3; clone_size: .; d_call: .; cdr3_nt: TGCGCCAGCAGCCAAGGAGTCCCGGGTCGAGCTTTCTTT; cdr3_aa: CASSQGVPGRAFF
j_call: TRBJ1-5; v_call: TRBV19; clone_size: .; d_call: TRBD1; cdr3_nt: TGTGCCAGTGCTGGACAGGGCAATCAGCCCCAGCATTTT; cdr3_aa: CASAGQGNQPQHF
j_call: TRBJ1-6; v_call: TRBV9; clone_size: once; d_call: TRBD1; cdr3_nt: TGTGCCAGCAGCGTAGATAGCTTGGGACAGGGGTCCTATAATTCACCCCTCCACTTT; cdr3_aa: CASSVDSLGQGSYNSPLHF
j_call: TRBJ1-4; v_call: TRBV28; clone_size: .; d_call: .; cdr3_nt: TGTGCCAGCAGTCCGACTGACTCTTTGGAAAAACTGTTTTTT; cdr3_aa: CASSPTDSLEKLFF
j_call: TRBJ1-6; v_call: TRBV18; clone_size: .; d_call: .; cdr3_nt: TGTGCCAGCTCACCGAACGGGAGGGATTCACCCCTCCACTTT; cdr3_aa: CASSPNGRDSPLHF
j_call: TRBJ1-3; v_call: TRBV9; clone_size: .; d_call: .; cdr3_nt: TGTGCCAGCAGCGTGGGCGTGGAAAACACCATATATTTT; cdr3_aa: CASSVGVENTIYF
j_call: TRBJ2-3; v_call: TRBV13; clone_size: few; d_call: TRBD1; cdr3_nt: TGTGCCAGCAGCCCCGGAAGGGGGCCGACGAATACGCAGTATTTT; cdr3_aa: CASSPGRGPTNTQYF
j_call: TRBJ1-2; v_call: TRBV14; clone_size: .; d_call: .; cdr3_nt: TGTGCCAGCAGCCAAGATTACTCTTATGGCTACACCTTC; cdr3_aa: CASSQDYSYGYTF
j_call: TRBJ2-1; v_call: TRBV4-3; clone_size: .; d_call: TRBD1; cdr3_nt: TGCGCCAGCAGCCAGGGGACAGGGGGCAACTACAATGAGCAGTTCTTC; cdr3_aa: CASSQGTGGNYNEQFF
j_call: TRBJ1-2; v_call: TRBV11-2; clone_size: .; d_call: .; cdr3_nt: TGTGCCAGCAGCTTGGGGTACTATGGCTACACCTTC; cdr3_aa: CASSLGYYGYTF
j_call: TRBJ1-1; v_call: TRBV4-1; clone_size: .; d_call: .; cdr3_nt: TGCGCCAGCAGCCACCGGGGTAAAGGGCAAGAAGCTTTCTTT; cdr3_aa: CASSHRGKGQEAFF
j_call: TRBJ1-1; v_call: TRBV10-2; clone_size: .; d_call: TRBD1; cdr3_nt: TGCGCCAGTACCGGGACAGTGAACACTGAAGCTTTCTTT; cdr3_aa: CASTGTVNTEAFF
j_call: TRBJ1-1; v_call: TRBV7-8; clone_size: .; d_call: TRBD1; cdr3_nt: TGTGCCAGCAGCTTAGTACAGGGGGGCACTGAAGCTTTCTTT; cdr3_aa: CASSLVQGGTEAFF
j_call: TRBJ1-4; v_call: TRBV27; clone_size: .; d_call: .; cdr3_nt: TGTGCCAGCAGATCTACAGGGTCTAATGAAAAACTGTTTTTT; cdr3_aa: CASRSTGSNEKLFF
j_call: TRBJ2-7; v_call: TRBV10-1; clone_size: .; d_call: .; cdr3_nt: TGCGCCAGCAGTGAGTCAGGGGTCTACGAGCAGTACTTC; cdr3_aa: CASSESGVYEQYF
j_call: TRBJ1-2; v_call: TRBV4-3; clone_size: .; d_call: .; cdr3_nt: TGCGCCAGCAGCCGAGAGTTAGGTGGCTACACCTTC; cdr3_aa: CASSRELGGYTF
j_call: TRBJ1-3; v_call: TRBV2; clone_size: .; d_call: .; cdr3_nt: TGTGCCAGCAGATTTGATCGAGGACCTGGAAACACCATATATTTT; cdr3_aa: CASRFDRGPGNTIYF
j_call: TRBJ1-2; v_call: TRBV6-5; clone_size: .; d_call: .; cdr3_nt: TGTGCCAGCAGTGCCGGACCCGATGGCTACACCTTC; cdr3_aa: CASSAGPDGYTF
j_call: TRBJ1-3; v_call: TRBV13; clone_size: .; d_call: .; cdr3_nt: TGTGCCAGCAGCTATACCGGACAGTCCTCTGGAAACACCATATATTTT; cdr3_aa: CASSYTGQSSGNTIYF
j_call: TRBJ2-7; v_call: TRBV19; clone_size: .; d_call: TRBD1; cdr3_nt: TGTGCCAGTAGTTTGGACAGGCGCCGCGAGCAGTACTTC; cdr3_aa: CASSLDRRREQYF
j_call: TRBJ1-2; v_call: TRBV27; clone_size: .; d_call: .; cdr3_nt: TGTGCCAGCAGTACCCGGGACCCCCATCACATTAATAACTATGGCTACACCTTC; cdr3_aa: CASSTRDPHHINNYGYTF
j_call: TRBJ1-4; v_call: TRBV28; clone_size: once; d_call: .; cdr3_nt: TGTGCCAGCAGTTTAGGCCAGGGGAACGAAAAACTGTTTTTT; cdr3_aa: CASSLGQGNEKLFF
j_call: TRBJ2-3; v_call: TRBV4-2; clone_size: .; d_call: TRBD2; cdr3_nt: TGTGCCAGCAGCCAAGATCCCAGCGGGGGGGCGGTGACAGATACGCAGTATTTT; cdr3_aa: CASSQDPSGGAVTDTQYF
j_call: TRBJ2-2; v_call: TRBV10-2; clone_size: .; d_call: TRBD1; cdr3_nt: TGCGCCAGCAAGGGACAGGGGGCCGGGGAGCTGTTTTTT; cdr3_aa: CASKGQGAGELFF
j_call: TRBJ1-2; v_call: TRBV27; clone_size: .; d_call: TRBD1; cdr3_nt: TGTGCCAGCAGTTTATCCCCTTCGACAGGGACTAACTATGGCTACACCTTC; cdr3_aa: CASSLSPSTGTNYGYTF
j_call: TRBJ2-5; v_call: TRBV2; clone_size: .; d_call: TRBD2; cdr3_nt: TGTGCCAGCAAGAAGATAGCGGGGGCGACCCAAGAGACCCAGTACTTC; cdr3_aa: CASKKIAGATQETQYF
j_call: TRBJ1-5; v_call: TRBV7-2; clone_size: medium-sized; d_call: TRBD1; cdr3_nt: TGTGCCAGCAGCTTAGTAGGGACAGGGGGGCAGCCCCAGCATTTT; cdr3_aa: CASSLVGTGGQPQHF
j_call: TRBJ1-5; v_call: TRBV19; clone_size: .; d_call: TRBD1; cdr3_nt: TGTGCCAGTAGTGCCTCGCCGACAGGGTCTAATCAGCCCCAGCATTTT; cdr3_aa: CASSASPTGSNQPQHF
j_call: TRBJ1-2; v_call: TRBV10-2; clone_size: .; d_call: .; cdr3_nt: TGCGCCAGCAGTGAGATGTGGGCTAACTATGGCTACACCTTC; cdr3_aa: CASSEMWANYGYTF
j_call: TRBJ1-5; v_call: TRBV28; clone_size: .; d_call: .; cdr3_nt: TGTGCCAGCAGACTCAACGAAGTGGGGGGTCAGCCCCAGCATTTT; cdr3_aa: CASRLNEVGGQPQHF
j_call: TRBJ1-1; v_call: TRBV9; clone_size: once; d_call: .; cdr3_nt: TGTGCCAGCAGCGTAGAGGGCACTGAAGCTTTCTTT; cdr3_aa: CASSVEGTEAFF
j_call: TRBJ1-1; v_call: TRBV28; clone_size: .; d_call: .; cdr3_nt: TGTGCCAGCAGACTCGGGGGGCGGAGGGCTTTCTTT; cdr3_aa: CASRLGGRRAFF
j_call: TRBJ1-2; v_call: TRBV27; clone_size: .; d_call: TRBD1; cdr3_nt: TGTGCCAGCAGTTATGGGGCTCAGGGGGCTTGGGGCTACACCTTC; cdr3_aa: CASSYGAQGAWGYTF